This T cell receptor (beta chain) stems from a study of OX40 agonist ivuxolimab in advanced cancers. Study-wide background: A male proportion of about 80% was recorded, with mean age around 64 years and range roughly 20 to 85. Among those treated, three patients had partial responses, one with hepatocellular carcinoma and two with cutaneous melanoma.

Profiled with immunoSEQ multiplex PCR; TCRdb holds only in-frame clones, not every one. The sample has about 98,000 clones, about 88% seen once. V lost 0 bases, J lost 4 bases, and 12 bases lay in between. The CDR3 loop spans 15 amino acids. Germline V CDR1 and CDR2: MNHEY, SVGAGI. The rearrangement links TRBV6-5 to TRBJ1-1; D remains ambiguous. Sequenced here: CD4+ or CD8+ T cells sorted from blood, sampled in a trial of the OX40 agonist ivuxolimab. The sequence derives from an adult with an advanced solid tumor such as melanoma, head and neck, liver or kidney cancer. This CDR3 reads CASSYSIRIGTEAFF. As DNA, the CDR3 is TGTGCCAGCAGTTACTCGATAAGGATAGGCACTGAAGCTTTCTTT.